This T cell receptor beta chain is drawn from a study of CD8 T cells in ankylosing spondylitis. The length of the CDR3 is 16 residues. V lost 0 bases and J 0 bases, leaving 9 bases between the germline ends. Germline lookup yields CDR1 LGHNA and CDR2 YNFKEQ. Whole-study findings and limits: Seemingly characteristic of ankylosing spondylitis blood was a TCR beta motif consisting of under ten highly homologous variants.

In regard to this clonotype: Its antigen is still unknown.

Quantitative 5'-RACE was performed with molecular barcodes, and it yielded the TCR beta libraries. Using its own MiXCR run on the 5' RACE reads, TCRdb lists one record per CDR3 protein. The sample has 220,000 or so distinct CDR3 sequences, about 18% seen once. Source material: blood, either unsorted or a sorted T cell fraction (not recorded which). The chain recombines TRBV4-2 with TRBJ2-1; D gene uncertain. The TCR comes from a male donor with ankylosing spondylitis. The chain's CDR3 is CASSQELGGSYNEQFF. The CDR3 nucleotides are TGTGCCAGCAGCCAAGAGCTCGGTGGCTCCTACAATGAGCAGTTCTTC.